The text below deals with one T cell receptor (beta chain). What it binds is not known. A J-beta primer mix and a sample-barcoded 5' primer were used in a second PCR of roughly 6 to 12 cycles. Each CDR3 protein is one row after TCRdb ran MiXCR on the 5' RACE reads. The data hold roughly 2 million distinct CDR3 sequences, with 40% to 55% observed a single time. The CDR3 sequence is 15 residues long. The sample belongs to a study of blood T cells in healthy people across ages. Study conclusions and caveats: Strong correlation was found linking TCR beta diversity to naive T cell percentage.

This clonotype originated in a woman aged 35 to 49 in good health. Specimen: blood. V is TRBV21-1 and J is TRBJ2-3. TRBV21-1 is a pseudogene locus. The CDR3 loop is CASIGRLNSTDTQYF. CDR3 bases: TGTGCCAGCATCGGACGGCTGAATAGCACAGATACGCAGTATTTT.